This T cell receptor (beta chain) was documented in a study of blood T cell repertoires in COVID-19. At the level of the study: The samples span acute and convalescent COVID-19 from the United States, Italy and Spain. PBMCs, B-cell-depleted T cells, or T cells provided the cDNA or gDNA that made up the material.

The CDR3 spans 14 residues. Germline CDR1 and CDR2: SEHNR and FQNEAQ (reference sequence). V lost 5 bases to trimming and J lost 6 bases; unmatched junction nucleotides: 6. Patients of the Seattle cohort, enrolled during active infection, were followed longitudinally. Original methodology: Reference gene primer amplification gave estimated nucleated cell counts. Generated by immunoSEQ multiplex PCR, the TCRdb table keeps only in-frame clones and is missing some. The DNA was the basis for D and trimming; V, J and clone size are from that table. This repertoire shows about 73,000 clones, around 77% found once; its top ten account for approximately 2.3%.

The origin of this receptor is an older man with COVID-19, enrolled during active disease. This chain connects TRBV7-9 to TRBJ2-1; 8 positions agree with TRBD1. Sequencing input: peripheral blood. The CDR3, as DNA: TGTGCCAGCAGCCCCAGGGGGCAGAGCAATGAGCAGTTCTTC. Protein: CASSPRGQSNEQFF.